This TCR beta chain derives from a study of cytomegalovirus exposure and HLA in healthy donors. General study points: Most TCR sequences proved rare, with some public TCRs found in many donors. The analysis excluded some indistinguishable V segments, including TRBV6-2 and TRBV6-3.

V was clipped by 8 bases and J by 0 bases; unmatched bases: 6. The CDR3 extends over 15 amino acids. CDR1 and CDR2 (germline): MNHNS, SASEGT. Both 60 Vbeta primers and 13 Jbeta primers went into the PCR. Measured with immunoSEQ multiplex PCR; TCRdb has only the in-frame clones, and not every one. The table has approximately 120,000 clones, approximately 75% seen once. The table lists this clone with a few counts. The antigen remains unidentified. Input material: PBMCs. The chain has TRBV6-1 and TRBJ1-1, with 10 bases fitting TRBD1. This TCR derives from a man aged 30 to 39 in good health and CMV-seronegative. Here the CDR3 DNA reads TGTGCCAGCCCGAGGACAGGGGGATTGAACACTGAAGCTTTCTTT. This gives the protein CASPRTGGLNTEAFF.